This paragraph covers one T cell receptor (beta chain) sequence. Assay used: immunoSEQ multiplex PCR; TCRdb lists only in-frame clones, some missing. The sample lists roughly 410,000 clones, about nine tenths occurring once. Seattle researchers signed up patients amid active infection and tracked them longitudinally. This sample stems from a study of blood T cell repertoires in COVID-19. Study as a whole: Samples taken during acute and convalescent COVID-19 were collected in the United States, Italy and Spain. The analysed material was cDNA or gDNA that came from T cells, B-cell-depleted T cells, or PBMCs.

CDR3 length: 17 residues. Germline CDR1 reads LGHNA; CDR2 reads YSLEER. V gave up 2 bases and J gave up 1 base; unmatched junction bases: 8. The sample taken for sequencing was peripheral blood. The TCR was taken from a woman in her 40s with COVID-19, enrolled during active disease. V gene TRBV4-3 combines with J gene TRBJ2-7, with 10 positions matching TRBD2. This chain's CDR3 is CASSQSGGVRESYEQYF. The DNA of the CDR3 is TGCGCCAGCAGCCAAAGCGGGGGGGTCAGGGAATCCTACGAGCAGTACTTC.